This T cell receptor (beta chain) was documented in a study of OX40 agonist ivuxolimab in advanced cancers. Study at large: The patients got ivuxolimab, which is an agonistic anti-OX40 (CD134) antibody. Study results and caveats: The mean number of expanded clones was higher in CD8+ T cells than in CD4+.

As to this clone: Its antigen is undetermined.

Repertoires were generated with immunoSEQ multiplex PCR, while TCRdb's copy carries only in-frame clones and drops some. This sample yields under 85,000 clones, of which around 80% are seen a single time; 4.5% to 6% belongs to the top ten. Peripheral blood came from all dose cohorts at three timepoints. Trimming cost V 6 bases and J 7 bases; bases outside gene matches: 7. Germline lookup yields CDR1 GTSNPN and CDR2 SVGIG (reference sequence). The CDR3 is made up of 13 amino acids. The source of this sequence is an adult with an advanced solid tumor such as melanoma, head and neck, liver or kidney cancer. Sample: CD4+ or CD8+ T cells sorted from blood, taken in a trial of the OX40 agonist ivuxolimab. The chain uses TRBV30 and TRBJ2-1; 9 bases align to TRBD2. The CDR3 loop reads CACSGSIGNEQFF. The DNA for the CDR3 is TGTGCCTGTAGCGGGAGTATAGGGAATGAGCAGTTCTTC.